One sample yielded the 2 T cell receptor beta chains listed below, sequenced in a study of cytomegalovirus exposure and HLA in healthy donors. Use of 60 Vbeta and 13 Jbeta primers characterized the PCR. Profiling relied on immunoSEQ multiplex PCR, and the TCRdb table lists in-frame clones only, not all of them. The sample lists under 200,000 clones; roughly four fifths were seen once. The sequenced sample was PBMCs. The source of these receptors is a woman in her thirties in good health and CMV-seropositive.

The CDR3 region has the DNA TGTGCCAGCAGTGAATTTGGCCCGGCGGGTGAGCAGTTCTTC. Its protein is CASSEFGPAGEQFF. The chain recombines TRBV25-1 with TRBJ2-1; perhaps TRBD2 as D (5 bases). Trimming cost V 1 base and J 9 bases, with 13 bases left between them. This CDR3 region has 14 residues. The V gene's germline CDR1 is MGHDK and CDR2 SYGVNS.

This chain uses TRBV2 with TRBJ2-7; TRBD1 matches at 7 bases. The CDR3 consists of 12 residues. V trimming: 5 bases; J trimming: 6 bases; junction bases outside the gene matches: 4. Germline CDR1 is SNHLY and CDR2 is FYNNEI. The CDR3 DNA reads TGTGCCAGCAGTCCCAGGGGGAGCGAGCAGTACTTC. It yields the protein CASSPRGSEQYF.